The 25 T cell receptor beta chains in this list originate from one sample, sequenced in a study of glioma-infiltrating T cells after dendritic cell vaccination. The data were produced by immunoSEQ multiplex PCR, yet TCRdb's version contains in-frame clones alone and is incomplete. Of over 90,000 clones in the sample, about 85% were seen once. Sequenced here: blood, sampled before dendritic cell vaccination. These receptors all stem from a human donor with glioblastoma.

Of note for this clone: This CDR3 is also generated by other DNA sequences in the sample. The rearrangement uses TRBV27 and TRBJ2-2, with 12 bases lining up with TRBD2. Germline V gene sequence: CDR1 MNHEY, CDR2 SMNVEV (reference sequence). V dropped 2 bases and J dropped 3; count of bases not matched to a gene: 4. The length of the CDR3 is 17 residues. The CDR3 DNA sequence: TGTGCCAGCAGTTTACTAGCGGGAGGGAGGGACACCGGGGAGCTGTTTTTT. Translating it yields CASSLLAGGRDTGELFF.

The chain joins TRBV6-5 to TRBJ1-1; D perhaps matches TRBD1 (6 bases). Germline lookup yields CDR1 MNHEY and CDR2 SVGAGI. The germline V and J ends were trimmed by 6 bases and 1 base, with 15 bases remaining between them. The CDR3 consists of 15 residues. CDR3 nucleotides: TGTGCCAGCAGGAAGGGGGACGGACCGAACACTGAAGCTTTCTTT. It translates to CASRKGDGPNTEAFF.

The CDR3 is CASSLGDRGPYQPQHF. CDR3 bases: TGTGCCAGCAGCTTAGGGGACAGGGGGCCTTATCAGCCCCAGCATTTT. The gene calls are TRBV7-8 and TRBJ1-5, with 12 nucleotides matching TRBD1. The CDR3 is 16 amino acids. Trimming cost V 1 base and J 5 bases; bases outside gene matches: 3. Germline V gives CDR1 SGHVS, CDR2 FQNEAQ.

V and J are TRBV14 and TRBJ2-1; 9 bases match TRBD2. The germline gives CDR1 SGHDN, CDR2 FVKESK. V was pared by 4 bases and J by 5 bases, with 12 bases of the junction left unmatched. The CDR3 is 17 residues long. CDR3 sequence reads: CASSPWAKAGGNNEQFF. CDR3 DNA: TGTGCCAGCAGCCCATGGGCCAAAGCGGGAGGTAACAATGAGCAGTTCTTC.

The gene calls are TRBV5-4 and TRBJ2-3, with D uncertain. The CDR3 extends over 14 amino acids. The V end was cut by 1 base, the J end by 4 bases, with 10 bases between. Germline CDR1 reads SGHNT; CDR2 reads YYREEE (reference sequence). The CDR3 nucleotides are TGTGCCAGCAGCTTGATTCTAGACCCAGATACGCAGTATTTT. Protein product: CASSLILDPDTQYF.

The chain joins TRBV7-6 to TRBJ2-2; 7 bases are shared with TRBD1. This CDR3 is built from 13 residues. Germline V gene sequence: CDR1 SGHVS, CDR2 FNYEAQ. Trimming took 8 bases from V and 1 from J; bases not matched to a gene: 1. CDR3 protein: CASRTGNTGELFF. The CDR3 DNA reads as TGTGCCAGCCGGACAGGGAACACCGGGGAGCTGTTTTTT.

The chain couples TRBV7-6 to TRBJ2-7; possibly TRBD1 for D (5 bases). Between the trimmed V and J ends, which lost 0 bases and 3 bases, there was a span of 9 bases. This CDR3 spans 14 amino acids. The germline V gene has CDR1 SGHVS and CDR2 FNYEAQ. Here the CDR3 reads CASSLAQGRYEQYF. The CDR3 DNA sequence: TGTGCCAGCAGCTTAGCCCAGGGTCGCTACGAGCAGTACTTC.

This clone was seen a handful of times. The chain employs TRBV5-1 and TRBJ2-5, with TRBD1 matching 12 bases. With 3 bases clipped from V and 4 bases from J, the junction kept 4 bases outside the gene matches. Germline loops: CDR1 SGHRS, CDR2 YFSETQ. The CDR3 consists of 15 residues. Here the CDR3 DNA reads TGCGCCAGCAGCTCGGGACAGGGGGCGGGAGAGACCCAGTACTTC. Its translation: CASSSGQGAGETQYF.

Note on this clone: A much larger clone is a single base away; this may be a read error. This chain uses TRBV18 with TRBJ1-1, with D hard to call. Trimming pared 2 bases from V and 5 bases from J, leaving 9 bases between. The germline V gene has CDR1 KGHSH and CDR2 LQKENI. The CDR3 runs 13 residues. The DNA of the CDR3 is TGTGCCAGCTCACCAGTGGCGGGGACTGAAGCTTTCTTT. Amino acid sequence: CASSPVAGTEAFF.

The chain has TRBV6-5 and TRBJ1-1, with TRBD1 matching 7 bases. Trimming took 2 bases from V and 6 from J; bases not matched to a gene: 3. Germline V CDR1 and CDR2: MNHEY, SVGAGI. This CDR3 comprises 13 residues. CDR3 sequence (DNA): TGTGCCAGCAGTTACCTCGACAGGGCTGAAGCTTTCTTT. This gives the protein CASSYLDRAEAFF.

The rearrangement uses TRBV2 and TRBJ2-5; TRBD2 agrees at 8 bases. TRBJ2-7 matches the DNA end more closely, so the J call is doubtful. CDR1 is SNHLY and CDR2 is FYNNEI in the germline V gene. The CDR3 loop spans 14 amino acids. Here the CDR3 reads CASSSPTSAYEQYF. For the CDR3, the DNA is TGTGCCAGCAGTTCGCCGACTAGCGCCTACGAGCAGTACTTC.

This clone was seen only a few times. The chain links TRBV2 to TRBJ2-1; 14 bases fit TRBD2. Per germline, CDR1 SNHLY and CDR2 FYNNEI. V lost 6 bases to trimming and J lost 8 bases; unmatched junction nucleotides: 3. The CDR3 consists of 14 residues. In nucleotides, the CDR3 is TGTGCCAGCAGGACTAGCGGGGGGGCCCATGAGCAGTTCTTC. Its protein product is CASRTSGGAHEQFF.

The chain links TRBV27 to TRBJ1-2; the match to TRBD1 covers 8 bases. Per germline, CDR1 MNHEY and CDR2 SMNVEV (reference sequence). The CDR3 consists of 14 residues. J lost 2 bases, V lost 2 bases, and 1 base had no gene match. CDR3 region: CASSLDRGNYGYTF. CDR3 sequence (DNA): TGTGCCAGCAGTTTAGACAGGGGAAACTATGGCTACACCTTC.

The chain combines TRBV20-1 with TRBJ2-7; D gene ambiguous. The CDR3 covers 11 residues. Trimming pared 3 bases from V and 5 bases from J, leaving 8 bases between. Germline CDR1 is DFQATT and CDR2 is SNEGSKA (reference sequence). CDR3 sequence (DNA): TGCAGTGCTAGCGGTCGGGACGAGCAGTACTTC. Protein sequence: CSASGRDEQYF.

There are a few counts of this clone. The gene calls are TRBV6-4 and TRBJ2-2, with a possible D match to TRBD2 (5 bases). The germline V gene has CDR1 MRHNA and CDR2 SNTAGT. The CDR3 has 13 residues. Trimming removed 5 bases at V and 1 base at J, with 5 bases between. The CDR3 DNA is TGTGCCAGCAGTAGCGGGAACACCGGGGAGCTGTTTTTT. Its translation is CASSSGNTGELFF.

This clone was detected only once. The genes are TRBV11-2 and TRBJ2-7; 8 bases line up with TRBD2. With 1 base clipped from V and 5 bases from J, the junction kept 4 bases outside the gene matches. The CDR3 consists of 14 residues. The germline V gene encodes CDR1 SGHAT and CDR2 FQNNGV. The CDR3 is CASSLAGGPHEQYF. CDR3 nucleotides: TGTGCCAGCAGCTTAGCGGGAGGGCCCCACGAGCAGTACTTC.

The genes are TRBV7-6 and TRBJ2-1; 10 nucleotides line up with TRBD2. The V segment lost 2 bases and the J segment 6 bases; nucleotides outside the gene matches: 4. Germline V gives CDR1 SGHVS, CDR2 FNYEAQ. CDR3 length: 15 amino acids. Here the CDR3 reads CASSLLAGVSNEQFF. The CDR3 nucleotides are TGTGCCAGCAGCTTACTAGCGGGAGTTTCCAATGAGCAGTTCTTC.

The chain combines TRBV7-3 with TRBJ2-2, with a possible D match to TRBD1 (6 bases). The CDR3 covers 13 residues. V gave up 8 bases and J gave up 0 bases, with 7 bases separating them. Germline CDR1 is SGHTA and CDR2 is FQGTGA. This chain's CDR3 is CASGTPNTGELFF. The CDR3 DNA follows: TGTGCCAGCGGGACACCGAACACCGGGGAGCTGTTTTTT.

The gene calls are TRBV5-1 and TRBJ1-2; 8 bases line up with TRBD1. Per the germline V gene, CDR1 is SGHRS and CDR2 is YFSETQ. This CDR3 region has 15 residues. The trim removed 4 bases at V and 5 bases at J, leaving 10 bases unmatched. CDR3 loop: CASSAKQGVGYGYTF. Here the CDR3 DNA reads TGCGCCAGCAGCGCTAAACAGGGGGTGGGATATGGCTACACCTTC.

V gene TRBV5-4 combines with J gene TRBJ1-1; 8 bases are a match to TRBD1. This CDR3 comprises 15 residues. Looked up from germline, CDR1 is SGHNT and CDR2 is YYREEE (reference sequence). J was trimmed by 0 bases and V by 4 bases; bases with no gene match: 5. CDR3 sequence (DNA): TGTGCCAGCAGCGGGGGGACAGGCATGAACACTGAAGCTTTCTTT. Amino acids: CASSGGTGMNTEAFF. Full variable domain (remainder filled in from reference TRBV5-4 and TRBJ1-1): ETGVTQSPTHLIKTRGQQVTLRCSSQSGHNTVSWYQQALGQGPQFIFQYYREEENGRGNFPPRFSGLQFPNYSSELNVNALELDDSALYLCASSGGTGMNTEAFFGQGTRLTVV.

This clone has a handful of counts. The chain links TRBV5-4 to TRBJ1-4, with D tentatively TRBD1 (5 bases). The CDR3 is 13 residues long. In germline, CDR1 is SGHNT, CDR2 YYREEE (reference sequence). V was shortened by 4 bases and J by 8 bases, with 12 bases between the two germline ends. The DNA for the CDR3 is TGTGCCAGCAGCCTCGGACGGACAGAAAAACTGTTTTTT. Protein product: CASSLGRTEKLFF.

The rearrangement joins TRBV5-1 to TRBJ2-7, with a weak D call TRBD1 (6 bases). V lost 4 bases to trimming and J lost 3 bases, with 11 bases between them. Germline V gene data show CDR1 as SGHRS and CDR2 as YFSETQ. This CDR3 has 13 amino acids. The DNA for the CDR3 is TGCGCCAGCAGCCGGGACATAGACTACGAGCAGTACTTC. Residues: CASSRDIDYEQYF.

This clone was counted only a few times. This rearrangement joins TRBV19 to TRBJ1-5; D remains ambiguous. Trimming left V 4 bases short and J 6 bases short, with 13 bases between. The CDR3 is 14 residues long. In germline, CDR1 is LNHDA, CDR2 SQIVND (reference sequence). CDR3 DNA sequence: TGTGCCAGTAGTACCCCAAGGGAGGGTCAGCCCCAGCATTTT. As protein: CASSTPREGQPQHF.

V gene TRBV5-1 combines with J gene TRBJ2-1; D remains ambiguous. The V gene lost 0 bases and the J gene lost 12 bases, with 7 bases spanning the gap. There are 11 residues in the CDR3. The V gene's germline CDR1 is SGHRS and CDR2 YFSETQ. This CDR3 reads CASSLDLRQFF. The DNA for the CDR3 is TGCGCCAGCAGCTTGGATTTGCGGCAGTTCTTC.

This rearrangement joins TRBV7-8 to TRBJ1-1; the match to TRBD1 covers 8 bases. Germline trimming cut 4 bases from V and 5 bases from J; bases unmatched to any gene: 12. This CDR3 is 16 amino acids long. Looked up from germline, CDR1 is SGHVS and CDR2 is FQNEAQ. The CDR3 loop reads CASSSFIGTGVTEAFF. CDR3 DNA sequence: TGTGCCAGCAGCTCGTTTATAGGGACAGGAGTAACTGAAGCTTTCTTT. The whole variable domain, filled in from reference TRBV7-8 and TRBJ1-1, reads GAGVSQSPRYKVAKRGQDVALRCDPISGHVSLFWYQQALGQGPEFLTYFQNEAQLDKSGLPSDRFFAERPEGSVSTLKIQRTQQEDSAVYLCASSSFIGTGVTEAFFGQGTRLTVV.